This T cell receptor beta chain emerged from a study of cytomegalovirus exposure and HLA in healthy donors. Germline assignment: CDR1 MNHNY and CDR2 SVGAGI (reference sequence). Between the trimmed V and J ends, which lost 3 bases and 6 bases, there was a span of 15 bases. The CDR3 runs 15 residues. The PCR was carried out with 60 Vbeta primers and 13 Jbeta primers. Profiling relied on immunoSEQ multiplex PCR, and the TCRdb table lists in-frame clones only, not all of them. The data contain approximately 100,000 clones, roughly 78% of them singletons. The source material was PBMCs. This chain uses TRBV6-6 with TRBJ1-5; possible D gene TRBD1, 6 bases. The source of this sequence is a woman aged 40 to 50 in good health and CMV-seronegative. CDR3 sequence: CASSYTLDRIQPQHF. The CDR3 nucleotides are TGTGCCAGCAGTTATACATTGGACAGAATTCAGCCCCAGCATTTT.